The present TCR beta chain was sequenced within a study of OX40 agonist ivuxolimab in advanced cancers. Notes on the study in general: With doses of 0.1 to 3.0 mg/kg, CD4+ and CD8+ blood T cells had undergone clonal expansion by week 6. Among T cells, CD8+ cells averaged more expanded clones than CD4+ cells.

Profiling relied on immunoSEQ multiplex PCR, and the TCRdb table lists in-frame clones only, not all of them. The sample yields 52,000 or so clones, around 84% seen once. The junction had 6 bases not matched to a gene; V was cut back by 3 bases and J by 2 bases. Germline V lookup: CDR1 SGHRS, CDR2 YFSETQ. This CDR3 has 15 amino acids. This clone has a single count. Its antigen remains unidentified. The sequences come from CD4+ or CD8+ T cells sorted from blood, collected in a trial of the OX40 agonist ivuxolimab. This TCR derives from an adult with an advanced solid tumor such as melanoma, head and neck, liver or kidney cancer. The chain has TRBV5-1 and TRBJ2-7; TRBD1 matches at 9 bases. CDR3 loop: CASSYVTGGTYEQYF. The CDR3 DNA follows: TGCGCCAGCAGCTACGTGACAGGGGGAACCTACGAGCAGTACTTC.